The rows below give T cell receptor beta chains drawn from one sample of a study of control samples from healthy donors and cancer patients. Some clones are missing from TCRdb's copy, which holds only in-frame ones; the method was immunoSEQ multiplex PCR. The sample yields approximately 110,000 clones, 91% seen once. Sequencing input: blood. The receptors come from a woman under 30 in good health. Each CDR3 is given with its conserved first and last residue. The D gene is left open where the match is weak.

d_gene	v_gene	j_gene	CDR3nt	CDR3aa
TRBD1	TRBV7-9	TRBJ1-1	TGTGCCAGCAGCCCCCCAACCGACAGGGGTGAAGCTTTCTTT	CASSPPTDRGEAFF
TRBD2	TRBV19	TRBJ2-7	TGTGCCACGCTAGCGGGGGGACCCGACCCCGAGCAGTACTTC	CATLAGGPDPEQYF
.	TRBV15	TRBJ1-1	TGTGCCAGAGAAACGAGCCTCATTGATTGCGGGGTAAGGCAAGCTTTCTTT	CARETSLIDCGVRQAFF
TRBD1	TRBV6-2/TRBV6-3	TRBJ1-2	TGTGCCAGCAGTTATACGGGACAGGGACGAACGCAGGATGGCTACACCTTC	CASSYTGQGRTQDGYTF
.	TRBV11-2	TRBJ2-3	TGTGCCAGCAGCTTAAGAGAGTTCAGCACAGATACGCAGTATTTT	CASSLREFSTDTQYF
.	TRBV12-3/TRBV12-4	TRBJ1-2	TGTGCCAGCAGCACGGACACCCTAGATGGCTACACCTTC	CASSTDTLDGYTF
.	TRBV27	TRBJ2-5	TGTGCCAGCAGTAGGCGGGGTTCTTGGGAGACCCAGTACTTC	CASSRRGSWETQYF
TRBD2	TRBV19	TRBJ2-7	TGTGCCAGTGGTAAGAGGGGACTAGAAACCTACGAGCAGTACTTC	CASGKRGLETYEQYF
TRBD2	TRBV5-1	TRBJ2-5	TGCGCCAGCAGAAGGCCTAGCGGGGGGCAAGAGACCCAGTACTTC	CASRRPSGGQETQYF
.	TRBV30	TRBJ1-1	TGTGCCTGGAGCTACATTGGAGGGAACACTGAAGCTTTCTTT	CAWSYIGGNTEAFF
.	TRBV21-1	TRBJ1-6	TGTGCCAGCAGCAAAGTTCCAGGGGACAGCCCTAATTCACCCCTCCACTTT	CASSKVPGDSPNSPLHF
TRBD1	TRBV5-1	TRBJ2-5	TGCGCCAGCAGCCCTGGACAGGGAGAGACCCAGTACTTC	CASSPGQGETQYF
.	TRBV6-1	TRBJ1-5	TGTGCCAGCAGTGAACAGAGTTTCAATCAGCCCCAGCATTTT	CASSEQSFNQPQHF
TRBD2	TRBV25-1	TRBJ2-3	TGTGCCAGCAGTGAGGGGACTAGCGGGAGAGTGGATACGCAGTATTTT	CASSEGTSGRVDTQYF
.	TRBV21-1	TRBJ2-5	TGTGCCAGCAGCAAAAACCGCAAAAAGACCCAGTACTTC	CASSKNRKKTQYF
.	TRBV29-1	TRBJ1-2	TGCAGCGTTGGAGGCTACACCTTC	CSVGGYTF